This T cell receptor beta chain was documented in a study of blood T cell repertoires in COVID-19. The method was immunoSEQ multiplex PCR; TCRdb's version includes in-frame clones alone and lacks a portion of them. The sample carries 100,000 to 150,000 clones, around 86% recorded once. CDR3 length: 17 amino acids. Germline V gene lookup returns CDR1 SGHTA and CDR2 FQGNSA. The ends lost 1 base at V and 6 bases at J; junction bases unmatched: 10. The sample consisted of peripheral blood. The sequence was collected from a human donor in a cohort sampled during active COVID-19. J is TRBJ2-3 and V is TRBV7-2; 10 bases match TRBD2. DNA for the CDR3: TGTGCCAGCAGCTTAGTACGTCGGCTAGCGGGAGCGGATACGCAGTATTTT. This gives the protein CASSLVRRLAGADTQYF.